Below are 6 T cell receptor beta chains sequenced from a single sample in a study of T cells in Graves' hyperthyroidism and ophthalmopathy. Amplified regions were TCR beta CDR3 sequences from RNA transcripts. During a first-round RT-PCR of the TCR CDR3, the HTBI primer set was used. In TCRdb, the multiplex PCR reads were re-called with MiXCR into one record per CDR3 protein. The table includes approximately 600,000 distinct CDR3 sequences, 20% to 25% detected once. The sequencing sample was made of blood. The source of these receptors is a man younger than 40 with Graves' ophthalmopathy.

A word on this clonotype: The junction departs from the called germline gene at one end, perhaps through a read error. This rearrangement joins TRBV4-1 to TRBJ2-7, with D maybe TRBD2 (6 bases). This CDR3 spans 17 amino acids. Germline CDR1 reads MGHRA; CDR2 reads YSYEKL. The CDR3 sequence is CASNQDRGLASLCEQYF. The CDR3 DNA follows: TGCGCCAGCAACCAAGATCGGGGACTGGCGTCCCTCTGCGAGCAGTACTTC.

The chain links TRBV11-2 to TRBJ2-5; a weak D match, TRBD2 (5 bases). V gave up 3 bases and J gave up 5 bases, with 7 bases separating them. Germline V lookup: CDR1 SGHAT, CDR2 FQNNGV. The CDR3 has 12 amino acids. CDR3 protein: CASSLQRETQYF. DNA of the CDR3: TGTGCCAGCAGCTTGCAGCGGGAGACCCAGTACTTC.

This clonotype appeared many times. The V gene is TRBV7-9, the J gene TRBJ1-1; a weak D match, TRBD1 (6 bases). This CDR3 spans 13 amino acids. V gave up 11 bases and J gave up 0 bases, with 13 bases separating them. Per the germline V gene, CDR1 is SEHNR and CDR2 is FQNEAQ (reference sequence). This CDR3 is CAARTAMNTEAFF. The CDR3 DNA reads as TGTGCCGCCCGGACAGCCATGAACACTGAAGCTTTCTTT.

This clonotype was picked up a small number of times. The J gene is TRBJ2-1, the V gene TRBV6-2 or TRBV6-3; possibly TRBD2 for D (7 bases). Germline CDR1 reads MNHEY; CDR2 reads SVGEGT. The V end lost 6 bases, the J end lost 10 bases, and 19 bases lay between the germline ends. The CDR3 covers 14 residues. The CDR3 sequence is CASSTLGGLREQFF. The CDR3 DNA sequence: TGTGCCAGCAGCACGTTGGGGGGGCTCAGGGAGCAGTTCTTC.

The rearrangement links TRBV6-2 or TRBV6-3 to TRBJ2-1; TRBD1 or TRBD2 may be the D gene (5 bases each). Germline CDR1 reads MNHEY; CDR2 reads SVGEGT. With 6 bases removed from V and 2 bases from J, the gap between germline ends came to 17 bases. This CDR3 has 16 residues. The CDR3 DNA reads as TGTGCCAGCAGGAGGGGCGAGCTAAGTCCCTACAATGAGCAGTTCTTC. It specifies CASRRGELSPYNEQFF.

This clonotype was recorded at least ten times. The chain joins TRBV20-1 to TRBJ1-2, with D unresolved. The germline V gene has CDR1 DFQATT and CDR2 SNEGSKA (reference sequence). The V and J ends lost 5 bases and 1 base respectively, with 5 bases between them. This CDR3 comprises 11 residues. The CDR3 nucleotides are TGCAGTGCTGAAGTTAACTATGGCTACACCTTC. Protein sequence: CSAEVNYGYTF.